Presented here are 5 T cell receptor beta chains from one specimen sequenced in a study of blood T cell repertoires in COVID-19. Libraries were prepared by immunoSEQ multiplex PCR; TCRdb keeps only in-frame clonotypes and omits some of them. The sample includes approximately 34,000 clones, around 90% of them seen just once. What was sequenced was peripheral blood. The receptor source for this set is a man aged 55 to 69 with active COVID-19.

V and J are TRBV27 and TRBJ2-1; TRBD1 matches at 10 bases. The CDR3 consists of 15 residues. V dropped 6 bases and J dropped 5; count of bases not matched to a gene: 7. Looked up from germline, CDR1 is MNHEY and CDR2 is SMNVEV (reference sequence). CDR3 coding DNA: TGTGCCAGCAGCCGATGGGGACAGGGGAACAATGAGCAGTTCTTC. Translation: CASSRWGQGNNEQFF.

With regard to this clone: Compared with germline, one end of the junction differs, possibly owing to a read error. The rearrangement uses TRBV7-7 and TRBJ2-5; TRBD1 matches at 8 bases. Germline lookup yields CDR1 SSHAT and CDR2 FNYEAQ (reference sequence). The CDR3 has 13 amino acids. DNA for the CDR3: TGTGCTAGCAGCTCCGACAGGGGAGAGACCCAGTACTTC. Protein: CASSSDRGETQYF.

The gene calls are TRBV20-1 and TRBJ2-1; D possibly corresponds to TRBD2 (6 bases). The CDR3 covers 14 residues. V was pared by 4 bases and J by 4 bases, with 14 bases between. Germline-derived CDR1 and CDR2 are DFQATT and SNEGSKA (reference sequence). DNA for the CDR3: TGCAGTGCTATTGATAGCGGAGTTTACAATGAGCAGTTCTTC. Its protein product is CSAIDSGVYNEQFF.

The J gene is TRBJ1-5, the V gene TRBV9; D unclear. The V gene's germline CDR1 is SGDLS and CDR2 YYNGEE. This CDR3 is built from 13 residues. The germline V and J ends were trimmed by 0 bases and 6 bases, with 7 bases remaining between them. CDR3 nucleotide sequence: TGTGCCAGCAGCGTAGACACGGGTCAGCCCCAGCATTTT. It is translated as CASSVDTGQPQHF.

The CDR3 is CASSLMGGGINEKLFF. The CDR3 DNA sequence: TGTGCCAGCAGCTTAATGGGGGGGGGAATTAATGAAAAACTGTTTTTT. The rearrangement uses TRBV7-6 and TRBJ1-4; possible D gene TRBD1, 5 bases. Germline CDR1 and CDR2: SGHVS and FNYEAQ. The CDR3 covers 16 residues. Deletions cut 2 bases from V and 4 bases from J, with 14 bases between.